The T cell receptor beta chain described here comes from a study of OX40 agonist ivuxolimab in advanced cancers. For the study at large: The dose-escalation cohort was about 83% male, with a mean age of 60 years, ranging roughly 20 to 90. Three patients responded partially, comprising one with hepatocellular carcinoma and two with cutaneous melanoma. General study results and limits: At doses 0.1 to 3.0 mg/kg, CD4+ and CD8+ clones expanded.

Note on this clone: The antigen remains unidentified.

J was trimmed by 6 bases and V by 8 bases; bases with no gene match: 11. CDR3 size: 15 residues. From germline, CDR1 is MNHEY and CDR2 SVGAGI. Method: immunoSEQ multiplex PCR; TCRdb's copy keeps in-frame clones and lacks some. The sample gives tens of thousands of clones, approximately 79% of which show up once; about 3.7% is in the top ten. Sequenced here: CD4+ or CD8+ T cells sorted from blood, sampled in a trial of the OX40 agonist ivuxolimab. This chain connects TRBV6-5 to TRBJ2-1; 9 bases line up with TRBD1. The clonotype comes from an adult with an advanced solid tumor such as melanoma, head and neck, liver or kidney cancer. The CDR3: CASSVRDRAVNEQFF. In nucleotides, the CDR3 is TGTGCCAGCTCCGTCCGGGACAGGGCTGTCAATGAGCAGTTCTTC.